The T cell receptor beta chain under discussion was sequenced for a study of human T cells and chemical hapten exposure. As for time point: patch test 3, about 24 weeks after DPC sensitization. Treatment specified: therapeutic diphenylcyclopropenone sensitization with weekly scalp DPC. From the RACE reads, TCRdb called clonotypes with MiXCR, one entry per CDR3 protein. The table has approximately 86,000 distinct CDR3 sequences, about 11% seen once. Trimming took off 6 bases at V and 5 bases at J, with 17 bases between the two ends. The CDR3 consists of 14 residues. Germline CDR1 is SGHAT and CDR2 is FQNNGV.

The starting material was whole blood, obtained in connection with sensitization to the hapten diphenylcyclopropenone (DPC). The clonotype comes from a woman in her 30s with alopecia areata. Some clones in this sample may be carry-over from other donors' samples. The chain couples TRBV11-2 to TRBJ2-7; maybe TRBD1 (6 bases). The CDR3 coding sequence is TGTGCCAGCAGTACACAGGGAGTCGGGGACGAGCAGTACTTC. Residues: CASSTQGVGDEQYF. Full variable domain (missing parts from reference TRBV11-2 and TRBJ2-7): EAGVAQSPRYKIIEKRQSVAFWCNPISGHATLYWYQQILGQGPKLLIQFQNNGVVDDSQLPKDRFSAERLKGVDSTLKIQPAKLEDSAVYLCASSTQGVGDEQYFGPGTRLTVT.